The 31 T cell receptor beta chains below come from one sample, sequenced in a study. TCRdb analysed the RT-PCR reads with MiXCR anew, one entry per CDR3 protein. The sample contains fewer than 800,000 distinct CDR3 sequences, 12% to 15% of which appear only once. Material: memory CD4+ T cells from blood. Every receptor here comes from a female donor in good health, serving as a healthy control.

This clonotype was seen just once. This chain connects TRBV10-3 to TRBJ2-7; no reliable D call. This CDR3 contains 12 residues. The germline V gene has CDR1 ENHRY and CDR2 SYGVKD. The CDR3, as DNA: TGTGTCAACGAATGGGACTCCTACGAGCAGTACTTC. Encoded protein: CVNEWDSYEQYF.

A few counts support this clonotype. V and J are TRBV20-1 and TRBJ2-1; D ambiguous. Between the trimmed V and J ends, which lost 5 bases and 0 bases, there was a span of 11 bases. This CDR3 comprises 14 residues. The germline CDR1 and CDR2 sequences are DFQATT and SNEGSKA (reference sequence). CDR3 amino acids: CSARAAGSYNEQFF. CDR3 bases: TGCAGTGCTCGCGCGGCCGGCTCCTACAATGAGCAGTTCTTC.

In this sample, this clonotype turned up a few times. The chain uses TRBV7-2 and TRBJ2-1, with D possibly matching TRBD2 (6 bases). The V end lost 5 bases, the J end lost 6 bases, and 17 bases lay between the germline ends. In germline, CDR1 is SGHTA, CDR2 FQGNSA. The CDR3 sequence is 15 residues long. In DNA form, the CDR3 reads TGTGCCAGCAGCGTTGATCCGGGGAGGATCAATGAGCAGTTCTTC. Its protein product is CASSVDPGRINEQFF.

This rearrangement joins TRBV5-4 to TRBJ2-5, with D tentatively TRBD1 (5 bases). Germline CDR1 SGHNT, CDR2 YYREEE (reference sequence). CDR3 length: 14 residues. V was trimmed by 3 bases and J by 3 bases, leaving 12 bases between them. CDR3 sequence (DNA): TGTGCCAGCAGCTACCCGACAGCCGAAGAGACCCAGTACTTC. Its protein is CASSYPTAEETQYF.

This clonotype was picked up many times. The V call is TRBV7-9, the J call TRBJ2-3; possible D gene TRBD2, 5 bases. The germline gives CDR1 SEHNR, CDR2 FQNEAQ (reference sequence). Between the trimmed V and J ends, which lost 2 bases and 5 bases, there was a span of 8 bases. The CDR3 sequence is 13 residues long. CDR3 sequence: CASSLRGGDTQYF. The CDR3, as DNA: TGTGCCAGCAGCTTACGCGGAGGAGATACGCAGTATTTT. Supplemented by reference TRBV7-9 and TRBJ2-3, the full variable domain reads DTGVSQNPRHKITKRGQNVTFRCDPISEHNRLYWYRQTLGQGPEFLTYFQNEAQLEKSRLLSDRFSAERPKGSFSTLEIQRTEQGDSAMYLCASSLRGGDTQYFGPGTRLTVL.

This clonotype was counted between two and nine times. V and J are TRBV6-1 and TRBJ1-5; D is undetermined. CDR1 and CDR2 (germline): MNHNS, SASEGT. The germline V and J ends were trimmed by 4 bases and 0 bases, with 16 bases remaining between them. This CDR3 is 17 amino acids long. The CDR3 coding sequence is TGTGCCAGCAGTGTCGTGGCTCCCTCCGTTAGCAATCAGCCCCAGCATTTT. Amino acid sequence: CASSVVAPSVSNQPQHF.

This clonotype turned up a few times. This sequence joins TRBV11-2 and TRBJ2-1; no clear D gene. Trimming took off 4 bases at V and 4 bases at J, with 14 bases between the two ends. This CDR3 spans 15 amino acids. Looked up from germline, CDR1 is SGHAT and CDR2 is FQNNGV. The CDR3 DNA follows: TGTGCCAGCAGCTCCCTGCGCGGTCGATACAATGAGCAGTTCTTC. Encoded protein: CASSSLRGRYNEQFF.

V is TRBV28 and J is TRBJ1-1; D ambiguous. The CDR3 is 15 residues long. The germline V gene encodes CDR1 MDHEN and CDR2 SYDVKM. Trimming took 3 bases from V and 5 from J, leaving 16 bases between them. The CDR3 sequence: CASSFYGGRRTEAFF. The CDR3 DNA reads TGTGCCAGCAGTTTTTATGGAGGGCGTCGGACTGAAGCTTTCTTT.

This clonotype has a handful of counts. This chain joins TRBV24-1 and TRBJ2-5, with TRBD2 identical over 9 bases. Germline CDR1 KGHDR, CDR2 SFDVKD. After removal of 1 base from V and 0 bases from J, the junction contained 5 bases not matched to a gene. The CDR3 extends over 17 amino acids. The DNA for the CDR3 is TGTGCCACCAGTGATTTTGGGCTAGCGGGACACCAAGAGACCCAGTACTTC. Protein sequence: CATSDFGLAGHQETQYF.

The table lists this clonotype with many counts. This sequence joins TRBV2 and TRBJ2-1, with D perhaps matching TRBD1 (5 bases). V was cut by 6 bases and J by 3 bases, with 9 bases left in between. CDR1 SNHLY and CDR2 FYNNEI come from the germline V gene. There are 13 residues in the CDR3. The CDR3 coding sequence is TGTGCCAGCAGGCCGACAGTCTACAATGAGCAGTTCTTC. Amino acids: CASRPTVYNEQFF.

The rearrangement joins TRBV5-1 to TRBJ2-1; D unresolved. The CDR3 consists of 13 residues. Trimming shortened V by 2 bases and J by 5 bases, and 8 bases separated the two germline ends. CDR1 and CDR2 (germline): SGHRS, YFSETQ. CDR3 nucleotide sequence: TGCGCCAGCAGCTTAGGTATAGACAATGAGCAGTTCTTC. Its protein is CASSLGIDNEQFF. Full variable domain (missing parts from reference TRBV5-1 and TRBJ2-1): KAGVTQTPRYLIKTRGQQVTLSCSPISGHRSVSWYQQTPGQGLQFLFEYFSETQRNKGNFPGRFSGRQFSNSRSEMNVSTLELGDSALYLCASSLGIDNEQFFGPGTRLTVL.

As concerns this clonotype: Germline is not matched at one junction end, which may reflect a read error. This sequence joins TRBV3-1 and TRBJ2-5; no clear D gene. CDR3 length equals 11 residues. Looked up from germline, CDR1 is LGHDT and CDR2 is YNNKEL (reference sequence). The CDR3 region has the DNA TGTGCCAGCAGCCTCCGCCCGACTCTAACCTTC. Translating gives CASSLRPTLTF.

The chain employs TRBV6-2 or TRBV6-3 and TRBJ2-2, with D unclear. The CDR3 is 16 amino acids. V lost 0 bases, J lost 5 bases, and 13 bases lay in between. Germline CDR1 is MNHEY and CDR2 is SVGEGT. The CDR3 DNA reads TGTGCCAGCAGTTACTCTCCTAGGGTTCGGACCGGGGAGCTGTTTTTT. Its translation: CASSYSPRVRTGELFF.

V is TRBV6-5 and J is TRBJ2-7, with 7 bases lining up with TRBD2. V lost 0 bases to trimming and J lost 4 bases; unmatched junction nucleotides: 12. CDR1 MNHEY and CDR2 SVGAGI come from the germline V gene. The CDR3 extends over 17 amino acids. CDR3 amino acids: CASSYSGSGIDVYEQYF. For the CDR3, the DNA is TGTGCCAGCAGTTACTCGGGAAGCGGGATTGATGTATACGAGCAGTACTTC.

J is TRBJ2-5 and V is TRBV20-1; 11 nucleotides agree with TRBD2. The CDR3 spans 14 residues. Germline CDR1 reads DFQATT; CDR2 reads SNEGSKA (reference sequence). V lost 3 bases, J lost 5 bases, and 5 bases stayed unmatched. CDR3 region: CSASSTSGTETQYF. CDR3 DNA sequence: TGCAGTGCTAGCTCGACTAGCGGGACGGAGACCCAGTACTTC.

The chain couples TRBV20-1 to TRBJ2-1; D may match TRBD1 or TRBD2 (5 bases each). The ends were cut back, 0 bases at V and 8 bases at J, with 17 bases in the middle. Germline assignment: CDR1 DFQATT and CDR2 SNEGSKA (reference sequence). The CDR3 runs to 15 residues. In nucleotides, the CDR3 is TGCAGTGCTAGAGATCCCGGGACGGCGTCGGATGAGCAGTTCTTC. Its translation is CSARDPGTASDEQFF.

This clonotype was counted only a few times. The gene calls are TRBV5-6 and TRBJ2-3, with D maybe TRBD1 (6 bases). The CDR3 spans 17 residues. The V end was cut by 4 bases, the J end by 3 bases, with 21 bases between. Germline loops: CDR1 SGHDT, CDR2 YYEEEE. CDR3 protein: CASSQDPGAEGTDTQYF. CDR3 nucleotide sequence: TGTGCCAGCAGCCAGGACCCAGGGGCCGAAGGTACAGATACGCAGTATTTT.

This clonotype appeared a few times. The rearrangement joins TRBV24-1 to TRBJ2-4; D unresolved. The CDR3 covers 13 residues. V dropped 3 bases and J dropped 6 bases, with 8 bases sitting between them. The germline gives CDR1 KGHDR, CDR2 SFDVKD. The CDR3 reads CATSDRKGNIQYF. CDR3 DNA: TGTGCCACCAGTGATCGAAAGGGAAACATTCAGTACTTC.

The sample holds a few counts of this clonotype. The V call is TRBV4-3, the J call TRBJ1-6; D might be TRBD1 (5 bases). Germline V lookup: CDR1 LGHNA, CDR2 YSLEER. The CDR3 runs to 16 residues. With 2 bases removed from V and 8 bases from J, the gap between germline ends came to 16 bases. CDR3: CASSQSGASGDSPLHF. In DNA, the CDR3 is TGCGCCAGCAGCCAAAGCGGGGCATCTGGGGATTCACCCCTCCACTTT.

The chain recombines TRBV10-3 with TRBJ2-5, with 9 bases that match TRBD2. The germline V gene has CDR1 ENHRY and CDR2 SYGVKD. With V trimmed by 10 bases and J by 1 base, 10 bases remained unmatched. The CDR3 consists of 15 residues. CDR3 loop: CANSPGSGSQETQYF. The CDR3 bases are TGTGCCAATTCCCCAGGTAGCGGGAGCCAAGAGACCCAGTACTTC.

There are a few counts of this clonotype. The chain carries TRBV12-3 or TRBV12-4 and TRBJ1-1; possibly TRBD1 for D (6 bases). The CDR3 spans 14 residues. V was cut by 7 bases and J by 0 bases, with 12 bases left in between. DNA for the CDR3: TGTGCCAGCATCTCGGGGGGCATGAACACTGAAGCTTTCTTT. As protein: CASISGGMNTEAFF.

A few counts support this clonotype. The chain links TRBV10-3 to TRBJ1-1; the match to TRBD1 covers 8 bases. The ends lost 11 bases at V and 3 bases at J; junction bases unmatched: 11. The CDR3 runs to 14 residues. The germline gives CDR1 ENHRY, CDR2 SYGVKD. CDR3 sequence reads: CASHLTGGDTEAFF. Written as DNA, the CDR3 is TGTGCCTCCCACCTCACAGGGGGTGACACTGAAGCTTTCTTT.

The chain has TRBV6-5 and TRBJ2-7; 7 nucleotides line up with TRBD2. This CDR3 has 15 residues. The V and J ends lost 2 bases and 3 bases, in that order; junction bases with no gene match: 7. The V gene's germline CDR1 is MNHEY and CDR2 SVGAGI. This CDR3 reads CASSYRAGEVYEQYF. CDR3 DNA: TGTGCCAGCAGTTACAGGGCGGGAGAGGTCTACGAGCAGTACTTC.

This clonotype was observed at least ten times. J is TRBJ2-3 and V is TRBV7-3; no firm D call. The CDR3 contains 13 residues. Germline loops: CDR1 SGHTA, CDR2 FQGTGA. V was trimmed by 4 bases and J by 2 bases, leaving 7 bases between them. The CDR3 nucleotides read TGTGCCAGCAGCTCGGCTCCCACAGATACGCAGTATTTT. Translated: CASSSAPTDTQYF.

This clonotype was counted ten times or more. The chain is built from TRBV6-1 and TRBJ2-1; TRBD2 aligns across 8 bases. Germline V gives CDR1 MNHNS, CDR2 SASEGT. The J segment lost 5 bases and the V segment lost 4 bases, leaving 10 bases of the junction unmatched. The CDR3 covers 16 residues. The CDR3 DNA reads TGTGCCAGCAGTGCTGCGGGGGGTCGCCCCAACAATGAGCAGTTCTTC. It yields the protein CASSAAGGRPNNEQFF.

This clonotype was seen repeatedly, ten times or more. The chain joins TRBV7-3 to TRBJ2-7, with 7 bases identical to TRBD1. Trimming took 5 bases from V and 6 from J; bases not matched to a gene: 7. Germline V gene lookup returns CDR1 SGHTA and CDR2 FQGTGA. The CDR3 extends over 13 amino acids. CDR3 sequence (DNA): TGTGCCAGCAGCCTGACAGGGATGAGCGAGCAGTACTTC. Amino acids: CASSLTGMSEQYF.

The chain uses TRBV20-1 and TRBJ1-2, with D hard to call. Germline V gene sequence: CDR1 DFQATT, CDR2 SNEGSKA (reference sequence). The CDR3 has 12 amino acids. V shed 3 bases and J shed 3 bases, with 8 bases lying between them. Here the CDR3 reads CSARPLDYGYTF. The CDR3 DNA follows: TGCAGTGCTAGGCCGCTGGACTATGGCTACACCTTC.

The chain links TRBV10-3 to TRBJ2-3; perhaps TRBD2 as D (6 bases). Germline V CDR1 and CDR2: ENHRY, SYGVKD. The V and J ends lost 6 bases and 0 bases respectively, with 10 bases between them. The length of the CDR3 is 14 residues. The CDR3 DNA is TGTGCCATCAGGTTGGAGGGCAGCACAGATACGCAGTATTTT. Translation: CAIRLEGSTDTQYF.

The CDR3 DNA is TGTGCCACCCGGAAGACAGACTCTGGAAACACCATATATTTT. This translates into CATRKTDSGNTIYF. The chain couples TRBV10-3 to TRBJ1-3, with D perhaps TRBD1 (5 bases). V lost 10 bases and J 0 bases, leaving 13 bases between the germline ends. From germline, CDR1 is ENHRY and CDR2 SYGVKD. The CDR3 is made up of 14 amino acids.

This clonotype was recorded a few times. This chain joins TRBV7-8 and TRBJ2-7; TRBD2 matches 7 bases. The CDR3 spans 16 residues. Trimming at V came to 5 bases and at J to 5 bases, leaving 15 bases not matched to a gene. CDR1 and CDR2 from the germline V gene are SGHVS and FQNEAQ. The CDR3 sequence: CASSPQVVGGMNEQYF. CDR3 nucleotide sequence: TGTGCCAGCAGCCCGCAGGTGGTGGGGGGGATGAACGAGCAGTACTTC.

This clonotype was detected only a few times. The V call is TRBV7-3, the J call TRBJ2-1; 9 bases fit TRBD2. Germline-derived CDR1 and CDR2 are SGHTA and FQGTGA. The V and J ends lost 1 base and 12 bases, in that order; junction bases with no gene match: 4. CDR3 length: 13 residues. For the CDR3, the DNA is TGTGCCAGCAGCTTAAGCGGGGGGGCCGGGCAGTTCTTC. Amino acid sequence: CASSLSGGAGQFF.